This passage covers 27 T cell receptor beta chains from one sample sequenced in a study of blood T cell repertoires in COVID-19. Clones were read by immunoSEQ multiplex PCR, and TCRdb kept only the in-frame ones, dropping some. This sample has about 290,000 clones, with 70% to 90% found just once. The source material was peripheral blood. The receptors derive from a woman in her 50s with active or convalescent COVID-19.

This chain joins TRBV29-1 and TRBJ1-3; 7 positions match TRBD1. The ends lost 4 bases at V and 0 bases at J; junction bases unmatched: 6. The CDR3 contains 15 residues. Germline CDR1 and CDR2: SQVTM and ANQGSEA. The CDR3 region has the DNA TGCAGCGTTGGGGGCACAGGGGCCTCTGGAAACACCATATATTTT. Translating it yields CSVGGTGASGNTIYF.

The chain uses TRBV19 and TRBJ2-6; TRBD1 aligns across 8 bases. The CDR3 loop spans 17 amino acids. J was trimmed by 1 base and V by 2 bases; bases with no gene match: 4. Germline-derived CDR1 and CDR2 are LNHDA and SQIVND (reference sequence). The CDR3 DNA sequence: TGTGCCAGTAGTATAAGGACAGGGCGGTCTGGGGCCAACGTCCTGACTTTC. Its translation is CASSIRTGRSGANVLTF.

The rearrangement uses TRBV3-1 (or the pseudogene TRBV3-2) and TRBJ1-3; D is undetermined. The CDR3 has 14 residues. With 4 bases removed from V and 2 bases from J, the gap between germline ends came to 9 bases. Germline V lookup: CDR1 LGHDT, CDR2 YNNKEL (reference sequence). CDR3 nucleotide sequence: TGTGCCAGCAGCCCTAGCACCCCTGGAAACACCATATATTTT. It encodes CASSPSTPGNTIYF.

The chain is built from TRBV7-9 and TRBJ1-3; D call uncertain. V was pared by 3 bases and J by 2 bases, with 14 bases between. The CDR3 is 16 residues long. Per germline, CDR1 SEHNR and CDR2 FQNEAQ (reference sequence). The CDR3 spells CASSLPSAGAGNTIYF. In DNA form, the CDR3 reads TGTGCCAGCAGCTTGCCCTCCGCGGGAGCTGGAAACACCATATATTTT.

This clone occurred a few times. The chain recombines TRBV19 with TRBJ1-2; TRBD1 matches 7 bases. Germline values: CDR1 LNHDA, CDR2 SQIVND (reference sequence). The CDR3 has 16 residues. J was trimmed by 5 bases and V by 6 bases; bases with no gene match: 15. CDR3 bases: TGTGCCAGTAGCGACCCCAGGGGGGCACGGAGTTATGGCTACACCTTC. Protein sequence: CASSDPRGARSYGYTF.

This chain joins TRBV9 and TRBJ2-1, with 7 bases that match TRBD2. Germline CDR1 is SGDLS and CDR2 is YYNGEE. With 0 bases clipped from V and 7 bases from J, the junction kept 7 bases outside the gene matches. This CDR3 has 15 amino acids. Here the CDR3 DNA reads TGTGCCAGCAGCGTAGACGCGGGAGCCTGGAATGAGCAGTTCTTC. Amino acids: CASSVDAGAWNEQFF.

The chain employs TRBV4-1 and TRBJ2-1; the match to TRBD2 covers 13 bases. CDR3 length: 15 residues. Per the germline V gene, CDR1 is MGHRA and CDR2 is YSYEKL. Unmatched junction bases numbered 8, after V lost 5 bases and J lost 10 bases. CDR3 nucleotide sequence: TGCGCCAGCAGCAGGACTAGCGGGAGAGCTGGAGAGCAGTTCTTC. It codes for CASSRTSGRAGEQFF.

The V call is TRBV7-9, the J call TRBJ1-6; 9 nucleotides match TRBD1. The CDR3 is 19 residues long. Germline V lookup: CDR1 SEHNR, CDR2 FQNEAQ (reference sequence). J gave up 0 bases and V 1 base, and 7 bases lay outside the gene matches. CDR3 region: CASSLGTGVSSSYNSPLHF. As DNA, the CDR3 is TGTGCCAGCAGCTTAGGGACAGGGGTGTCGAGCTCCTATAATTCACCCCTCCACTTT.

This chain uses TRBV18 with TRBJ2-7; 7 bases map to TRBD1. CDR3 size: 13 residues. Germline CDR1 is KGHSH and CDR2 is LQKENI. Unmatched junction bases numbered 5, after V lost 6 bases and J lost 3 bases. The CDR3 reads CASSPTGNYEQYF. CDR3 bases: TGTGCCAGCTCCCCGACAGGGAACTACGAGCAGTACTTC.

V and J are TRBV11-2 and TRBJ1-4, with TRBD1 matching over 8 bases. The J segment lost 2 bases and the V segment lost 2 bases, leaving 10 bases of the junction unmatched. The CDR3 contains 18 residues. Germline V lookup: CDR1 SGHAT, CDR2 FQNNGV. CDR3 in DNA: TGTGCCAGCAGCTTATGGGGCAGGGGGCATGCGACTAATGAAAAACTGTTTTTT. This gives the protein CASSLWGRGHATNEKLFF.

This clone was recorded a few times. V usage is TRBV5-1 and J usage is TRBJ2-7; TRBD1 might be the D (5 bases). This CDR3 is built from 14 residues. Germline V lookup: CDR1 SGHRS, CDR2 YFSETQ. Trimming removed 3 bases from V and 0 bases from J, with 10 bases in between. CDR3 nucleotide sequence: TGCGCCAGCAGCTCTAAAGGGGTCTCCTACGAGCAGTACTTC. It encodes CASSSKGVSYEQYF.

This clone was observed many times. V gene TRBV2 combines with J gene TRBJ2-3; TRBD2 aligns across 7 bases. This CDR3 is 15 amino acids long. V dropped 4 bases and J dropped 0; count of bases not matched to a gene: 4. Per germline, CDR1 SNHLY and CDR2 FYNNEI. This CDR3 reads CASSAGLQSTDTQYF. The CDR3 region has the DNA TGTGCCAGCAGTGCGGGACTACAAAGCACAGATACGCAGTATTTT.

J is TRBJ2-3 and V is TRBV7-9; 12 nucleotides line up with TRBD2. The CDR3 totals 17 residues. Trimming took 5 bases from V and 2 from J; bases not matched to a gene: 8. Germline V CDR1 and CDR2: SEHNR, FQNEAQ (reference sequence). The CDR3 is CASSTYLAGGDTDTQYF. DNA of the CDR3: TGTGCCAGCAGCACTTATCTAGCGGGAGGGGACACAGATACGCAGTATTTT.

The chain couples TRBV6-5 to TRBJ1-3; D unclear. The germline gives CDR1 MNHEY, CDR2 SVGAGI. The CDR3 has 15 residues. Trimming stripped 1 base from V and 9 bases from J, with 16 bases between. The chain's CDR3 is CASSYFGSPLSTIYF. The CDR3 DNA follows: TGTGCCAGCAGTTACTTCGGTTCGCCCCTCTCCACCATATATTTT.

The gene calls are TRBV5-1 and TRBJ2-1; 8 positions match TRBD1. The CDR3 spans 16 residues. Germline-derived CDR1 and CDR2 are SGHRS and YFSETQ. The V segment lost 5 bases and the J segment 2 bases; nucleotides outside the gene matches: 9. This chain's CDR3 is CASSNRDRTAYNEQFF. In DNA, the CDR3 is TGCGCCAGCAGTAACCGGGACAGGACCGCCTACAATGAGCAGTTCTTC.

V is TRBV30 and J is TRBJ2-1; perhaps TRBD1 as D (5 bases). CDR1 and CDR2 (germline): GTSNPN, SVGIG (reference sequence). The CDR3 runs 13 residues. The V gene lost 0 bases and the J gene lost 5 bases, with 8 bases spanning the gap. The CDR3 here is CAWSVQANNEQFF. CDR3 nucleotides: TGTGCCTGGAGTGTACAGGCTAACAATGAGCAGTTCTTC.

Concerning this clone itself: The same CDR3 can be traced to other DNA sequences in this sample. The rearrangement links TRBV19 to TRBJ1-1, with D unclear. V gave up 1 base and J gave up 4 bases, with 10 bases separating them. The CDR3 has 14 residues. Germline V CDR1 and CDR2: LNHDA, SQIVND (reference sequence). This CDR3 reads CASSIGGGSTEAFF. DNA for the CDR3: TGTGCCAGTAGTATAGGGGGAGGGAGCACTGAAGCTTTCTTT.

This clone was observed a single time. The junction departs from the called germline gene at one end, perhaps through a read error. This sequence joins TRBV5-6 and TRBJ2-1; TRBD2 agrees at 12 bases. This CDR3 comprises 18 residues. The V gene's germline CDR1 is SGHDT and CDR2 YYEEEE. The CDR3 here is CASSGRLAGGRAYYEQFF. In DNA, the CDR3 is TGTGCCAGCTCGGGTCGGCTAGCGGGAGGGCGAGCCTACTATGAGCAGTTCTTC.

The V and J genes are TRBV27 and TRBJ1-5; D not certain. There are 14 residues in the CDR3. CDR1 MNHEY and CDR2 SMNVEV come from the germline V gene (reference sequence). V shed 8 bases and J shed 0 bases, with 11 bases lying between them. CDR3 sequence reads: CASGVAISNQPQHF. The CDR3 DNA reads TGTGCCAGCGGGGTAGCGATTAGCAATCAGCCCCAGCATTTT.

This clone was detected only a few times. The chain employs TRBV5-1 and TRBJ2-1, with TRBD2 matching over 8 bases. The CDR3 is 15 residues long. Germline values: CDR1 SGHRS, CDR2 YFSETQ. After removal of 7 bases from V and 7 bases from J, the junction contained 13 bases not matched to a gene. The CDR3 region is CASRPSGSWGNEQFF. The CDR3 region has the DNA TGCGCCAGCCGACCGAGCGGGAGCTGGGGTAATGAGCAGTTCTTC.

The chain carries TRBV6-2 or TRBV6-3 and TRBJ2-3; D is possibly TRBD2 (5 bases). The CDR3 runs 16 residues. With 4 bases removed from V and 2 bases from J, the gap between germline ends came to 16 bases. Per the germline V gene, CDR1 is MNHEY and CDR2 is SVGEGT. CDR3 region: CASSSWSGRSTDTQYF. DNA for the CDR3: TGTGCCAGCAGTTCTTGGAGCGGAAGATCCACAGATACGCAGTATTTT.

This clone was detected only once. Here the CDR3 reads CASSLVGTGTYNEQFF. The CDR3 coding sequence is TGTGCCAGCAGCTTGGTAGGGACAGGGACTTACAATGAGCAGTTCTTC. V and J are TRBV5-4 and TRBJ2-1; TRBD1 matches 9 bases. This CDR3 has 16 residues. Germline V lookup: CDR1 SGHNT, CDR2 YYREEE (reference sequence). J lost 4 bases, V lost 0 bases, and 5 bases had no gene match.

The rearrangement joins TRBV3-1 (or the pseudogene TRBV3-2) to TRBJ1-2; 8 nucleotides agree with TRBD1. With V trimmed by 2 bases and J by 3 bases, 11 bases remained unmatched. This CDR3 has 17 amino acids. The V gene's germline CDR1 is LGHDT and CDR2 YNNKEL (reference sequence). CDR3 DNA: TGTGCCAGCAGCCAAACGCTAAGGGCAGGGGGCCACTATGGCTACACCTTC. Translating it yields CASSQTLRAGGHYGYTF.

The chain joins TRBV5-1 to TRBJ2-7, with TRBD1 matching over 7 bases. The ends lost 3 bases at V and 12 bases at J; junction bases unmatched: 15. The germline V gene encodes CDR1 SGHRS and CDR2 YFSETQ. This CDR3 spans 14 amino acids. The CDR3 sequence is CASSSSGTATPLYF. The CDR3 DNA reads as TGCGCCAGCAGCTCTTCCGGGACAGCCACACCTCTGTACTTC.

This clone has only a few counts. This CDR3 is CASSLRFGEAFF. The CDR3 DNA follows: TGTGCCAGCAGTCTGCGTTTCGGTGAAGCTTTCTTT. The chain has TRBV12-3 or TRBV12-4 and TRBJ1-1, with D unresolved. The V end lost 5 bases, the J end lost 7 bases, and 11 bases lay between the germline ends. The CDR3 extends over 12 amino acids.

This chain uses TRBV6-5 with TRBJ1-1; D unresolved. Per the germline V gene, CDR1 is MNHEY and CDR2 is SVGAGI. This CDR3 spans 13 amino acids. V lost 2 bases, J lost 6 bases, and 10 bases lay in between. The CDR3 DNA follows: TGTGCCAGCAGTTACGTCCAAGCTTCTGAAGCTTTCTTT. It translates to CASSYVQASEAFF.

The V and J genes are TRBV7-9 and TRBJ2-1; weak D call: TRBD1 (6 bases). There are 16 residues in the CDR3. The V gene's germline CDR1 is SEHNR and CDR2 FQNEAQ (reference sequence). The V end lost 6 bases, the J end lost 7 bases, and 22 bases lay between the germline ends. CDR3 amino acids: CASSWTGTLQRNEQFF. The CDR3 DNA sequence: TGTGCCAGCAGTTGGACCGGGACACTGCAGCGGAATGAGCAGTTCTTC.